This T cell receptor beta chain derives from a study of siplizumab effects on memory and regulatory T cells. Study-wide results and caveats: Contribution to the alloresponse seemed major for naive T cells, which also seemed more diverse than memory cells. On average, under 70% of mappable alloreactive CD4+ clones were Treg-derived under siplizumab, against roughly 27% in controls. Proliferating Tregs from siplizumab cultures lacked functional confirmation of suppression. Most alloreactive clones went unmapped to unstimulated subsets; only a minor fraction mapped.

TCRdb's copy holds only in-frame clones and misses some; the assay was immunoSEQ multiplex PCR. The repertoire holds fewer than 65,000 clones, approximately 93% seen once, with roughly a sixth in the top ten. On this clone: Its specificity is not known.

The CDR3 spans 12 residues. CDR1 is SNHLY, CDR2 FYNNEI, per germline. Trimming took off 8 bases at V and 4 bases at J, with 12 bases between the two ends. This chain uses TRBV2 with TRBJ2-7, with a weak D call TRBD1 (5 bases). The sample was CD8+ T cells sorted from blood. The source of this sequence is a human donor in good health. CDR3 in DNA: TGTGCCAGCCTTGGCAGGGAATACGAGCAGTACTTC. Translation: CASLGREYEQYF.